This is a list of T cell receptor beta chains from one sample in a study of shared clonotypes between healthy human individuals. The assay was immunoSEQ multiplex PCR, and TCRdb's table has in-frame clones only and misses some. In the table there are roughly 600,000 clones, 95% to 98% of which are singletons. Source material: naive CD8+ T cells sorted from blood. Receptors originate from a man aged 25 to 40 in good health. Each CDR3 is given with its conserved first and last residue. The D gene is left open where the match is weak. Rows may omit the clone size; those that give it use once, few, many or a size class.

V	J	size	D	CDR3	DNA
TRBV7-2	TRBJ2-7	NA	TRBD2	CASSFQLAGDPPSNYEQYF	TGTGCCAGCAGCTTCCAACTAGCGGGGGACCCCCCATCGAACTACGAGCAGTACTTC
TRBV5-4	TRBJ2-4	NA	TRBD1	CASSYGQGANIQYF	TGTGCCAGCAGCTATGGACAGGGGGCGAACATTCAGTACTTC
TRBV9	TRBJ2-7	NA	NA	CASSGDNPYSEQYF	TGTGCCAGCAGCGGGGATAATCCCTACTCCGAGCAGTACTTC
TRBV4-3	TRBJ2-1	NA	NA	CASSQSIRGQIRGSEQFF	TGCGCCAGCAGCCAATCTATTCGGGGACAAATCCGGGGTAGTGAGCAGTTCTTC
TRBV28	TRBJ2-3	NA	NA	CASSPKGGPSTDTQYF	TGTGCCAGCAGCCCGAAAGGGGGACCTAGCACAGATACGCAGTATTTT
TRBV20-1	TRBJ2-1	NA	NA	CSATGMFEQFF	TGCAGTGCTACAGGGATGTTTGAGCAGTTCTTC
TRBV27	TRBJ2-3	NA	TRBD2	CASSLGTTATDTQYF	TGTGCCAGCAGTTTAGGGACTACCGCCACAGATACGCAGTATTTT
TRBV5-5	TRBJ2-7	NA	NA	CASSLDRTVYEQYF	TGTGCCAGCAGCTTGGACAGGACAGTCTACGAGCAGTACTTC
TRBV14	TRBJ2-7	NA	TRBD1	CASSRDSSSYEQYF	TGTGCCAGCAGTCGGGACAGTAGCTCCTACGAGCAGTACTTC
TRBV9	TRBJ2-7	NA	TRBD1	CASSATGAPLEEQYF	TGTGCCAGCAGCGCCACAGGGGCCCCCTTAGAAGAGCAGTACTTC
TRBV7-3	TRBJ2-2	NA	NA	CASSFGPGQGLLSAGELFF	NA
TRBV29-1	TRBJ2-1	NA	NA	CSVESSRGYNEQFF	TGCAGCGTTGAGAGCAGCCGTGGGTACAATGAGCAGTTCTTC
TRBV28	TRBJ2-1	NA	NA	CASRDQYNEQFF	TGTGCCAGCAGGGACCAATACAATGAGCAGTTCTTC
TRBV7-2	TRBJ1-5	NA	NA	CASSLLTGGRKNQPQHF	TGTGCCAGCAGCTTACTGACGGGGGGGCGGAAGAATCAGCCCCAGCATTTT
TRBV19	TRBJ2-2	NA	TRBD1	CATRDRAVTGELFF	TGTGCCACTAGGGACAGGGCTGTCACCGGGGAGCTGTTTTTT
TRBV15	TRBJ1-3	NA	NA	CATSRDDGSGNTIYF	TGTGCCACCAGCAGGGACGATGGCTCTGGAAACACCATATATTTT
TRBV9	TRBJ1-5	NA	NA	CASSVGHSNQPQHF	TGTGCCAGCAGCGTAGGTCATAGCAATCAGCCCCAGCATTTT
TRBV6-5	TRBJ2-5	NA	TRBD2	CASSSRLAGVWETQYF	TGTGCCAGCAGTTCCCGACTAGCGGGAGTTTGGGAGACCCAGTACTTC
TRBV27	TRBJ1-5	NA	NA	CASSPLPRGNQPQHF	TGTGCCAGCAGTCCTCTTCCTAGAGGCAATCAGCCCCAGCATTTT
TRBV29-1	TRBJ2-7	NA	NA	CSVLLTGGIEQYF	TGCAGCGTTCTCCTAACCGGCGGTATCGAGCAGTACTTC
TRBV7-9	TRBJ2-5	NA	NA	CASSDGGGETQYF	TGTGCCAGCAGCGATGGAGGCGGAGAGACCCAGTACTTC
TRBV7-9	TRBJ2-7	NA	NA	CASSLVGVGSYEQYF	TGTGCCAGCAGCTTAGTAGGGGTGGGATCCTACGAGCAGTACTTC
TRBV27	TRBJ2-2	NA	NA	CASHQSGAGELFF	TGTGCCAGCCACCAATCGGGAGCCGGGGAGCTGTTTTTT
TRBV27	TRBJ2-1	once	NA	CASAPSDGQDEQFF	TGTGCCAGCGCCCCAAGTGATGGGCAGGATGAGCAGTTCTTC
TRBV9	TRBJ2-7	NA	NA	CASSAGPREDYEQYF	TGTGCCAGCAGCGCGGGACCCCGAGAGGACTACGAGCAGTACTTC
TRBV29-1	TRBJ2-1	NA	TRBD2	CSFIIRTSGRAELNEQFF	TGCAGCTTCATAATTAGGACTAGCGGGAGGGCCGAACTTAATGAGCAGTTCTTC
TRBV4-2	TRBJ2-3	NA	TRBD2	CASSQVAGVSTDTQYF	TGTGCCAGCAGCCAAGTAGCGGGAGTTAGTACAGATACGCAGTATTTT
TRBV7-9	TRBJ2-2	once	TRBD2	CASRGAGGPGELFF	TGTGCCAGCAGGGGAGCGGGAGGACCCGGGGAGCTGTTTTTT
TRBV19	TRBJ2-2	NA	NA	CASMDGVANTGELFF	TGTGCCAGTATGGACGGAGTCGCGAACACCGGGGAGCTGTTTTTT
TRBV6-6	TRBJ1-5	NA	NA	CASSYREGSNQPQHF	TGTGCCAGCAGTTATAGGGAAGGGAGCAATCAGCCCCAGCATTTT
TRBV7-9	TRBJ2-1	NA	NA	CASSLSEGLDSLYNEQFF	TGTGCCAGCAGCCTAAGCGAGGGCCTGGACAGTCTATACAATGAGCAGTTCTTC
TRBV27	TRBJ1-1	NA	TRBD1	CASSRGGLYTEAFF	TGTGCCAGCAGCCGAGGGGGCCTTTACACTGAAGCTTTCTTT
TRBV7-9	TRBJ2-1	NA	NA	CASHDRGPVNEQFF	TGTGCCAGCCACGATCGAGGGCCCGTCAATGAGCAGTTCTTC
TRBV27	TRBJ2-7	NA	TRBD2	CASSLRGRAYEQYF	TGTGCCAGCAGTTTACGCGGGAGGGCTTACGAGCAGTACTTC
TRBV29-1	TRBJ2-7	NA	TRBD2	CSVQGSSGAYEQYF	TGCAGCGTTCAAGGTTCTAGCGGAGCCTACGAGCAGTACTTC
TRBV19	TRBJ2-7	NA	NA	CASSILFGTRSYEQYF	TGTGCCAGTAGTATCCTTTTCGGGACGCGATCCTACGAGCAGTACTTC
TRBV5-6	TRBJ2-1	once	NA	CASSYSNEQFF	TGTGCCAGCAGCTACAGCAATGAGCAGTTCTTC
TRBV27	TRBJ2-3	NA	TRBD1	CASRTDRGRSTDTQYF	TGTGCCAGCAGAACCGACAGGGGGCGGAGCACAGATACGCAGTATTTT
TRBV6-4	TRBJ1-5	NA	NA	CASSETVNQPQHF	TGTGCCAGTAGCGAGACAGTCAATCAGCCCCAGCATTTT
TRBV29-1	TRBJ1-5	NA	NA	CSVLIRNQPQHF	TGCAGCGTTCTTATCCGCAATCAGCCCCAGCATTTT
TRBV2	TRBJ1-1	NA	NA	CASKQTGTTEAFF	TGTGCCAGCAAACAGACAGGTACCACTGAAGCTTTCTTT
TRBV6-5	TRBJ1-2	NA	NA	CASSYDRFYGYTF	TGTGCCAGCAGTTACGACAGGTTCTATGGCTACACCTTC
TRBV30	TRBJ2-7	NA	NA	CAWSGTLAEQYF	TGTGCCTGGAGCGGCACGTTAGCGGAGCAGTACTTC
TRBV6-5	TRBJ2-2	NA	NA	CASSYSSAGELFF	TGTGCCAGCAGTTACTCTTCAGCCGGGGAGCTGTTTTTT
TRBV5-5	TRBJ1-2	NA	NA	CASSPGAGYGYTF	TGTGCCAGCAGCCCGGGGGCCGGCTATGGCTACACCTTC
TRBV13	TRBJ2-7	NA	NA	CASSRTYSEQYF	TGTGCCAGCAGCCGGACGTATAGCGAGCAGTACTTC
TRBV5-6	TRBJ2-7	NA	TRBD1	CASSQAVGQGVYEQYF	TGTGCCAGCAGCCAGGCCGTGGGACAGGGGGTCTACGAGCAGTACTTC
TRBV11-2	TRBJ2-1	NA	TRBD1	CASSLDRGQEAPNEQFF	TGTGCCAGCAGCTTAGATCGAGGACAGGAAGCCCCCAATGAGCAGTTCTTC
TRBV29-1	TRBJ1-1	once	NA	CSVETGRGTEAFF	TGCAGCGTTGAAACAGGGCGGGGAACTGAAGCTTTCTTT
TRBV29-1	TRBJ1-5	NA	NA	CSVAAGWNQPQHF	TGCAGCGTGGCGGCAGGGTGGAATCAGCCCCAGCATTTT
TRBV5-1	TRBJ1-1	NA	TRBD1	CASSKGQINTEAFF	TGCGCCAGCAGCAAGGGACAGATAAACACTGAAGCTTTCTTT
TRBV29-1	TRBJ2-1	NA	TRBD1	CSVEGGQGRDEQFF	TGCAGCGTTGAAGGGGGACAGGGTCGGGATGAGCAGTTCTTC
TRBV5-1	TRBJ2-1	NA	TRBD2	CASSQTSGRPSSYNEQFF	TGCGCCAGCAGCCAGACTAGCGGGAGGCCTAGCTCCTACAATGAGCAGTTCTTC
TRBV5-6	TRBJ2-1	NA	TRBD2	CASSWGTSVGNEQFF	TGTGCCAGCAGCTGGGGGACTAGTGTCGGCAATGAGCAGTTCTTC
TRBV28	TRBJ2-7	NA	TRBD2	CASSALPGLASYEQYF	TGTGCCAGCAGTGCTCTCCCGGGACTAGCGAGCTACGAGCAGTACTTC